This TCR beta chain stems from a study of control samples from healthy donors and cancer patients. Germline V gene data show CDR1 as SGHRS and CDR2 as YFSETQ. V was pared by 4 bases and J by 1 base, with 11 bases between. The CDR3 length is 14 residues. Data came from immunoSEQ multiplex PCR; TCRdb stores just in-frame clones and leaves some out. The sample contains roughly 130,000 clones, 75% to 95% of which appear only once. The chain employs TRBV5-1 and TRBJ1-1; D is unresolved. Sequencing was carried out using blood. The receptor's source is a man between 18 and 35 years old in good health. Here the CDR3 reads CASSVLGGNTEAFF. The DNA for the CDR3 is TGCGCCAGCAGCGTCCTTGGAGGGAACACTGAAGCTTTCTTT.